Listed below are T cell receptor beta chains from one sample, sequenced in a study of T-cell reconstitution after alpha-beta-depleted transplantation in children. A single record per CDR3 protein comes from TCRdb applying MiXCR to the PCR reads. In the table there are roughly 670,000 distinct CDR3 sequences, approximately 14% of which are singletons. Sequenced material: PBMCs, taken before TCRalphabeta/CD19-depleted stem cell transplant. The receptors were sampled from a girl aged 2 to 9 with congenital amegakaryocytic thrombocytopenia, due to receive a stem cell transplant. Both conserved end residues are part of each CDR3. A D gene is named only where the DNA matches it firmly. Only some rows state a clone size, as once, few, many or a class for expanded clones.

clone_size: many; v_call: TRBV12-3/TRBV12-4; d_call: NA; j_call: TRBJ2-3; cdr3_aa: CASSHPTRLRATQYF; cdr3_nt: TGTGCCAGCAGTCACCCGACTAGATTGCGCGCTACGCAGTATTTT
clone_size: few; v_call: TRBV5-1; d_call: NA; j_call: TRBJ2-7; cdr3_aa: CASSLERGVGYEQYF; cdr3_nt: TGCGCCAGCAGCTTGGAACGCGGGGTGGGCTACGAGCAGTACTTC
clone_size: few; v_call: TRBV29-1; d_call: NA; j_call: TRBJ2-7; cdr3_aa: CSVEFGSYEQYF; cdr3_nt: TGCAGCGTTGAATTCGGCAGTTACGAGCAGTACTTC
clone_size: few; v_call: TRBV7-7; d_call: NA; j_call: TRBJ2-5; cdr3_aa: CASSRSYSLGETQYF; cdr3_nt: TGTGCCAGCAGCCGTAGTTATAGCCTCGGGGAGACCCAGTACTTC
clone_size: NA; v_call: TRBV10-3; d_call: NA; j_call: TRBJ2-7; cdr3_aa: CAISQQRYEQYF; cdr3_nt: TGTGCCATCAGTCAGCAGCGATACGAGCAGTACTTC
clone_size: once; v_call: TRBV5-1; d_call: NA; j_call: TRBJ2-2; cdr3_aa: CASSFNSNTEELFF; cdr3_nt: TGCGCCAGCAGCTTTAACAGTAACACCGAGGAGCTGTTTTTT
clone_size: many; v_call: TRBV5-1; d_call: NA; j_call: TRBJ1-5; cdr3_aa: CASSLLGGHQPQHF; cdr3_nt: TGCGCCAGCAGCTTGCTGGGGGGGCATCAGCCCCAGCATTTT
clone_size: NA; v_call: TRBV10-1; d_call: NA; j_call: TRBJ2-5; cdr3_aa: CASSTGSRETQYF; cdr3_nt: TGCGCCAGCAGTACTGGGAGTAGGGAGACCCAGTACTTC
clone_size: many; v_call: TRBV6-1; d_call: NA; j_call: TRBJ2-5; cdr3_aa: CATTPTWADQETQYF; cdr3_nt: TGTGCCACAACTCCAACCTGGGCGGACCAAGAGACCCAGTACTTC
clone_size: NA; v_call: TRBV5-1; d_call: NA; j_call: TRBJ2-3; cdr3_aa: CASSLRLSDTQYF; cdr3_nt: TGCGCCAGCAGCTTGAGGCTTTCAGATACGCAGTATTTT
clone_size: many; v_call: TRBV29-1; d_call: NA; j_call: TRBJ2-6; cdr3_aa: CSVVGQGSSGANVLTF; cdr3_nt: TGCAGCGTTGTCGGTCAGGGGAGCTCTGGGGCCAACGTCCTGACTTTC
clone_size: once; v_call: TRBV15; d_call: TRBD1; j_call: TRBJ1-2; cdr3_aa: CATSPGQGLYGYTF; cdr3_nt: TGTGCCACCAGTCCGGGACAGGGTCTTTATGGCTACACCTTC
clone_size: NA; v_call: TRBV20-1; d_call: NA; j_call: TRBJ2-3; cdr3_aa: CSSDRSTDTQYF; cdr3_nt: TGCAGTTCGGACAGAAGCACAGATACGCAGTATTTT
clone_size: few; v_call: TRBV6-6; d_call: NA; j_call: TRBJ1-5; cdr3_aa: CASSPGAVQHF; cdr3_nt: TGTGCCAGCAGCCCCGGGGCGGTCCAGCATTTT
clone_size: NA; v_call: TRBV18; d_call: NA; j_call: TRBJ1-5; cdr3_aa: CASSRANSNQPQHF; cdr3_nt: TGTGCCAGCTCACGTGCGAATAGCAATCAGCCCCAGCATTTT
clone_size: many; v_call: TRBV11-2; d_call: NA; j_call: TRBJ2-7; cdr3_aa: CASSRTAAIYEQYF; cdr3_nt: TGTGCCAGCAGCCGGACAGCAGCTATCTACGAGCAGTACTTC
clone_size: few; v_call: TRBV15; d_call: TRBD1; j_call: TRBJ2-3; cdr3_aa: CATSTTGTGGDTQYF; cdr3_nt: TGTGCCACCAGCACCACCGGGACAGGGGGAGATACGCAGTATTTT